This TCR beta chain was recorded in a study of control samples from healthy donors and cancer patients. Measured with immunoSEQ multiplex PCR; TCRdb has only the in-frame clones, and not every one. The table lists 100,000 to 150,000 clones, around nine tenths of them singletons. This CDR3 region has 14 residues. Germline CDR1 is ENHRY and CDR2 is SYGVKD. V was trimmed by 2 bases and J by 2 bases, leaving 10 bases between them. The source material was blood. The rearrangement uses TRBV10-3 and TRBJ2-7; TRBD1 might be the D (5 bases). The receptor's source is a man aged 35 to 55 in good health. This CDR3 reads CAISEPDRTYEQYF. The DNA for the CDR3 is TGTGCCATCAGTGAGCCCGACAGAACCTACGAGCAGTACTTC.